The 5 T cell receptor beta chains below were found in one sample sequenced in a study of blood T cell repertoires in COVID-19. The data were produced by immunoSEQ multiplex PCR, yet TCRdb's version contains in-frame clones alone and is incomplete. The table lists roughly 400,000 clones, roughly 89% of them singletons, with approximately 9.3% in the top ten. Material: PBMCs or T cells enriched from blood (not recorded which). These receptors all come from a woman aged 50 to 60 who had recovered from COVID-19.

This chain uses TRBV3-1 (or the pseudogene TRBV3-2) with TRBJ2-5; 7 nucleotides agree with TRBD2. The CDR3 consists of 15 residues. V was pared by 2 bases and J by 4 bases, with 7 bases of the junction left unmatched. Germline V gives CDR1 LGHDT, CDR2 YNNKEL (reference sequence). The CDR3 coding sequence is TGTGCCAGCAGCCAACCAGGACTAGGTACAGAGACCCAGTACTTC. Protein product: CASSQPGLGTETQYF.

This clone was observed a few times. V gene TRBV7-2 combines with J gene TRBJ2-7; D may be TRBD2 (6 bases). The V gene's germline CDR1 is SGHTA and CDR2 FQGNSA. The CDR3 has 15 amino acids. V lost 5 bases and J 2 bases, leaving 16 bases between the germline ends. CDR3 region: CASSAPERVTYEQYF. CDR3 DNA: TGTGCCAGCAGCGCCCCCGAGCGGGTCACCTACGAGCAGTACTTC.

The chain joins TRBV2 to TRBJ1-1; possible D gene TRBD1, 6 bases. V was clipped by 6 bases and J by 0 bases, with 20 bases between them. The CDR3 runs to 17 residues. The germline gives CDR1 SNHLY, CDR2 FYNNEI. As DNA, the CDR3 is TGTGCCAGCAGAGAAAGAGGGGCAGGGGCCATGAACACTGAAGCTTTCTTT. Its translation: CASRERGAGAMNTEAFF.

This clone was detected a few times. The same CDR3 can be traced to other DNA sequences in this sample. The chain has TRBV27 and TRBJ1-2; tentative D call: TRBD1 (5 bases). The CDR3 is 13 residues long. Trimming stripped 8 bases from V and 0 bases from J, with 10 bases between. Per germline, CDR1 MNHEY and CDR2 SMNVEV (reference sequence). The CDR3, as DNA: TGTGCCAGCCGACAGACTTCTAACTATGGCTACACCTTC. Protein sequence: CASRQTSNYGYTF.

This chain connects TRBV12-3 or TRBV12-4 to TRBJ2-5; unclear D gene. Trimming removed 3 bases at V and 3 bases at J, with 2 bases between. This CDR3 contains 11 residues. The CDR3 sequence: CASSFEETQYF. CDR3 nucleotide sequence: TGTGCCAGCAGTTTCGAAGAGACCCAGTACTTC.